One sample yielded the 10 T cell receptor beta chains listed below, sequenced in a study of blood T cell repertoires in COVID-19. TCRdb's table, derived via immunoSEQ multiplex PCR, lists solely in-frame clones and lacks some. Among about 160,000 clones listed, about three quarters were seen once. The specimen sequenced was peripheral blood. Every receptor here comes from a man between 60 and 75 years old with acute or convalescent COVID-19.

In nucleotides, the CDR3 is TGTGCCAGCAGCTTGGCGACAGGCAGCGGGAACGGCTACACCTTC. It is translated as CASSLATGSGNGYTF. This chain connects TRBV5-4 to TRBJ1-2; perhaps TRBD1 as D (6 bases). The CDR3 loop spans 15 amino acids. V was cut by 0 bases and J by 8 bases, with 17 bases left in between. CDR1 and CDR2 from the germline V gene are SGHNT and YYREEE (reference sequence).

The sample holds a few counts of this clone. The CDR3: CASSRQGIVSYGYTF. The CDR3 DNA reads as TGCGCCAGCAGCCGACAGGGGATAGTTTCATATGGCTACACCTTC. J is TRBJ1-2 and V is TRBV10-2, with 8 bases that match TRBD1. The CDR3 is made up of 15 amino acids. The ends lost 6 bases at V and 5 bases at J; junction bases unmatched: 11. CDR1 is WSHSY and CDR2 is SAAADI in the germline V gene.

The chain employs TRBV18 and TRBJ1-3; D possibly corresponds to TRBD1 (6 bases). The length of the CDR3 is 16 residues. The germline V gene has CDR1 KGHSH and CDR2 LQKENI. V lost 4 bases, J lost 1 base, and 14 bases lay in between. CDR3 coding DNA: TGTGCCAGCTCACTCTTACAGGGTCAATCTGGAAACACCATATATTTT. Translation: CASSLLQGQSGNTIYF. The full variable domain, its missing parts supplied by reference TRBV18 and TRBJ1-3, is NAGVMQNPRHLVRRRGQEARLRCSPMKGHSHVYWYRQLPEEGLKFMVYLQKENIIDESGMPKERFSAEFPKEGPSILRIQQVVRGDSAAYFCASSLLQGQSGNTIYFGEGSWLTVV.

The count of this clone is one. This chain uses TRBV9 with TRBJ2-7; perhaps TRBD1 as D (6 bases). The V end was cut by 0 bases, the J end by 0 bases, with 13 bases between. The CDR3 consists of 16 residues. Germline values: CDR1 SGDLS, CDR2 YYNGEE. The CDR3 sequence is CASSVEPGASSYEQYF. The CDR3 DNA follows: TGTGCCAGCAGCGTAGAACCAGGGGCCAGCTCCTACGAGCAGTACTTC.

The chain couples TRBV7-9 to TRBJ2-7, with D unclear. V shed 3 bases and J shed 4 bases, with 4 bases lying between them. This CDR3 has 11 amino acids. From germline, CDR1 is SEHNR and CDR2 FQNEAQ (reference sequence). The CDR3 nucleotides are TGTGCCAGCAGCTTTAAATACGAGCAGTACTTC. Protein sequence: CASSFKYEQYF. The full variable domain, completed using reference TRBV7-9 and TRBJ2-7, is DTGVSQNPRHKITKRGQNVTFRCDPISEHNRLYWYRQTLGQGPEFLTYFQNEAQLEKSRLLSDRFSAERPKGSFSTLEIQRTEQGDSAMYLCASSFKYEQYFGPGTRLTVT.

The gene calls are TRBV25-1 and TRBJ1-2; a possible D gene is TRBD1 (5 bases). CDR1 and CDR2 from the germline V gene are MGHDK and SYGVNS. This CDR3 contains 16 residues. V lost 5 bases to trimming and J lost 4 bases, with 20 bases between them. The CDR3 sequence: CASSFRDSYMSYGYTF. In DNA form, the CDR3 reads TGTGCCAGCAGTTTCCGGGACTCCTACATGTCCTATGGCTACACCTTC.

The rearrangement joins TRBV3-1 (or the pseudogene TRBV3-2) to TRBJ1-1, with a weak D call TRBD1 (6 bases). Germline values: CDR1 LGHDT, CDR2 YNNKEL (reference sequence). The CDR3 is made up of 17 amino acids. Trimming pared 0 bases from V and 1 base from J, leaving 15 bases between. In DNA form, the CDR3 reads TGTGCCAGCAGCCAAGAGATTATGGCAGGGGCGAACACTGAAGCTTTCTTT. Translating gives CASSQEIMAGANTEAFF.

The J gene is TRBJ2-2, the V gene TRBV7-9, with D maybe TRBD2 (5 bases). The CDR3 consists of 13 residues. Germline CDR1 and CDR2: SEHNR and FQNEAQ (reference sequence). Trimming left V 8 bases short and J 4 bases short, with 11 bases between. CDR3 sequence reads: CASGRAGTGELFF. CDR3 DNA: TGTGCCAGCGGACGCGCGGGCACCGGGGAGCTGTTTTTT.

The CDR3 spells CASSAPRGGPYNEQFF. The CDR3 DNA reads as TGTGCCAGCAGTGCACCGCGGGGGGGGCCCTACAATGAGCAGTTCTTC. The gene calls are TRBV6-1 and TRBJ2-1, with 9 bases aligning to TRBD2. The CDR3 has 16 amino acids. The germline V gene has CDR1 MNHNS and CDR2 SASEGT. The ends lost 4 bases at V and 2 bases at J; junction bases unmatched: 6.

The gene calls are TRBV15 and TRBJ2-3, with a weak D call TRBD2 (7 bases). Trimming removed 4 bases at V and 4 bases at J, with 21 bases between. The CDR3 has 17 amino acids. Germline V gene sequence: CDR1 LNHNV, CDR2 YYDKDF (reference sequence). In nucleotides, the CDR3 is TGTGCCACCAGCACTTCCCGTAGGGGGGGTGGTGCAGATACGCAGTATTTT. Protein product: CATSTSRRGGGADTQYF.